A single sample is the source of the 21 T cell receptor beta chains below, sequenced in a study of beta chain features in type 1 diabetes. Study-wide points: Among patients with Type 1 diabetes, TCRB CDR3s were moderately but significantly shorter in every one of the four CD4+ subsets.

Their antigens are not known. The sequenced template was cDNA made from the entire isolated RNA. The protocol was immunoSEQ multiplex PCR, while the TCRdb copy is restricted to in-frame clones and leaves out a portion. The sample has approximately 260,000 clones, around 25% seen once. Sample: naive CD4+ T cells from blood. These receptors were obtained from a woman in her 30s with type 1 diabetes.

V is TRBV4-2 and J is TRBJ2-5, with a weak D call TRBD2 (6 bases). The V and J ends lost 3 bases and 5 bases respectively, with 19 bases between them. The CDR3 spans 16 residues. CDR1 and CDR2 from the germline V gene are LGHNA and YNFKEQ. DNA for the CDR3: TGTGCCAGCAGCCAGACGACGGGGGAGAGGTCCGAGACCCAGTACTTC. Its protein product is CASSQTTGERSETQYF.

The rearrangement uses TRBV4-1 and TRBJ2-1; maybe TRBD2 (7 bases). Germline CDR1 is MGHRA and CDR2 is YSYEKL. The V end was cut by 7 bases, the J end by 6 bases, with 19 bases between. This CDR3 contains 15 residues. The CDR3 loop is CASTPTGGPTNEQFF. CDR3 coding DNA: TGCGCCAGCACCCCAACCGGGGGGCCTACCAATGAGCAGTTCTTC.

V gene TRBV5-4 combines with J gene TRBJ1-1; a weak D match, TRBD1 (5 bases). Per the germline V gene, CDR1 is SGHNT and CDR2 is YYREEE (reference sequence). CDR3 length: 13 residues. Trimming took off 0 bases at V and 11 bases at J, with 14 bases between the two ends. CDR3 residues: CASSLEWGGGAFF. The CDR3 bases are TGTGCCAGCAGCTTGGAATGGGGGGGAGGTGCTTTCTTT.

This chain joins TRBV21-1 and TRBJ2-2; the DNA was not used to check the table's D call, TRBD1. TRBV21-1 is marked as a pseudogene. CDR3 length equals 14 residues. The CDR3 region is CASKTGSRTGELFF. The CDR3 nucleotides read TGTGCCAGCAAGACAGGGAGTCGCACCGGGGAGCTGTTTTTT.

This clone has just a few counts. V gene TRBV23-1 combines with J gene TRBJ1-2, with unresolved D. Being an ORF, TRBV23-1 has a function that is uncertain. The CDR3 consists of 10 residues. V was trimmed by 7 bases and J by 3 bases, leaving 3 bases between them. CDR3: CASTYYGYTF. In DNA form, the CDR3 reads TGCGCCAGCACCTACTATGGCTACACCTTC.

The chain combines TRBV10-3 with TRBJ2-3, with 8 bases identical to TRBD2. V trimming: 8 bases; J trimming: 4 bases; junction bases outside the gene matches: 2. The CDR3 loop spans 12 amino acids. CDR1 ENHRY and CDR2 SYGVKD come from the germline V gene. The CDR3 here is CAIRGGPDTQYF. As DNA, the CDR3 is TGTGCCATCCGGGGGGGACCAGATACGCAGTATTTT.

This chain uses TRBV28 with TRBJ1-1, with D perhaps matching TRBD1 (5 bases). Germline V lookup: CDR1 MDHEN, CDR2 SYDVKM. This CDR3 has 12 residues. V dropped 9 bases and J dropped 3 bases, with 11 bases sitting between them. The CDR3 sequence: CASLGADTEAFF. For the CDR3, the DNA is TGTGCCAGTCTAGGGGCGGACACTGAAGCTTTCTTT.

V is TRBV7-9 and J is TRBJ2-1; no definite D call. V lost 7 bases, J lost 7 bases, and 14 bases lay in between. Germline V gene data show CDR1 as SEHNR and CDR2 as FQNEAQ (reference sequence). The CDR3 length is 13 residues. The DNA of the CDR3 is TGTGCCAGCAAATCTACAGTTGAAAATGAGCAGTTCTTC. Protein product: CASKSTVENEQFF.

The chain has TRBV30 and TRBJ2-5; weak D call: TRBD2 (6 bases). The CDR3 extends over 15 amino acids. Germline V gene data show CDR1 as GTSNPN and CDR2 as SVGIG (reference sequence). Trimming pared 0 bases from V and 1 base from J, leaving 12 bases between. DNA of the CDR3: TGTGCCTGGAGTGTAGGTTCGGGGGTCCAAGAGACCCAGTACTTC. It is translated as CAWSVGSGVQETQYF.

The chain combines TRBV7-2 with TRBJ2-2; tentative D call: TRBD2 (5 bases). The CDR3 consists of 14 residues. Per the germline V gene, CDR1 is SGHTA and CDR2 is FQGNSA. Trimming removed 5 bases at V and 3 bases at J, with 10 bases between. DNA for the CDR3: TGTGCCAGCAGCCCGGACTGGTACACCGGGGAGCTGTTTTTT. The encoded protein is CASSPDWYTGELFF.

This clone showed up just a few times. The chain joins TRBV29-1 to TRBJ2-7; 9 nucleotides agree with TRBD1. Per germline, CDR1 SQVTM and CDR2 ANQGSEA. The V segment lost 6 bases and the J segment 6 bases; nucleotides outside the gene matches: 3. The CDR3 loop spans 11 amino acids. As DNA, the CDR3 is TGCAGCGTGGGGACAGGGAGCGAGCAGTACTTC. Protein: CSVGTGSEQYF.

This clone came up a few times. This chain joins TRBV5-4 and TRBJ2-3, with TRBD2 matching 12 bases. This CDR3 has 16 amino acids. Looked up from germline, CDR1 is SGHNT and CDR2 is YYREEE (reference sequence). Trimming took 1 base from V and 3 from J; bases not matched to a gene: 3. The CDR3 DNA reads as TGTGCCAGCAGCTTGACCCTAGCGGGAGGGACAGATACGCAGTATTTT. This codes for CASSLTLAGGTDTQYF.

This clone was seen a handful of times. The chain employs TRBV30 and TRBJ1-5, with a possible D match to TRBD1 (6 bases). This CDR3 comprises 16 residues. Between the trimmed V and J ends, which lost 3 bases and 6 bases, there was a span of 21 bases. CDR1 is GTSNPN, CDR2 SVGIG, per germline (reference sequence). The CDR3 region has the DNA TGTGCCTGGAGCGCGAGGCCCAGGGACAAGTTTCAGCCCCAGCATTTT. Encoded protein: CAWSARPRDKFQPQHF.

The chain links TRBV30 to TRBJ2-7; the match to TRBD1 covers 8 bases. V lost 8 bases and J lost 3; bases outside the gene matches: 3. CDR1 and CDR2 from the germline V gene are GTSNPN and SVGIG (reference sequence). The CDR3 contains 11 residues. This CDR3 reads CAGDRGYEQYF. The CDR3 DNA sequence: TGTGCCGGAGACAGGGGCTACGAGCAGTACTTC.

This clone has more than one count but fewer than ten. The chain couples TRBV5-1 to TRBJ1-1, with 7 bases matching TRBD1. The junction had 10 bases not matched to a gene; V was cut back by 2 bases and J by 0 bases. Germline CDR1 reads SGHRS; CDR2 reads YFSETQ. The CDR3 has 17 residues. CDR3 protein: CASSFATGAGMNTEAFF. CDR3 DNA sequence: TGCGCCAGCAGCTTCGCTACAGGGGCCGGTATGAACACTGAAGCTTTCTTT.

As DNA, the CDR3 is TGCGCCAGCAGCCAACCCGTTGCGGGCTCCTACGAGCAGTACTTC. Its translation is CASSQPVAGSYEQYF. The rearrangement joins TRBV4-1 to TRBJ2-7, with D possibly being TRBD2 (5 bases). This CDR3 spans 15 amino acids. The V end was cut by 2 bases, the J end by 0 bases, with 11 bases between. The germline V gene has CDR1 MGHRA and CDR2 YSYEKL.

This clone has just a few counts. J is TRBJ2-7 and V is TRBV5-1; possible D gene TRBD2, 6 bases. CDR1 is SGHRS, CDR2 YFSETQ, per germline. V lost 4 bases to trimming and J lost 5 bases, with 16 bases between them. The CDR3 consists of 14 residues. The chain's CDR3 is CASSPRDSADEQYF. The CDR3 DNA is TGCGCCAGCAGCCCCCGGGACTCTGCCGACGAGCAGTACTTC.

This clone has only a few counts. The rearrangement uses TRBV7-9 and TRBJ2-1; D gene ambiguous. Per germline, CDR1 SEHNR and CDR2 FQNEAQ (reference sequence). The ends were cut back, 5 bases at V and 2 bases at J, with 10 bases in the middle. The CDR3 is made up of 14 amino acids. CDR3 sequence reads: CASSPPNAYNEQFF. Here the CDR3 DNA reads TGTGCCAGCAGCCCCCCCAATGCCTACAATGAGCAGTTCTTC.

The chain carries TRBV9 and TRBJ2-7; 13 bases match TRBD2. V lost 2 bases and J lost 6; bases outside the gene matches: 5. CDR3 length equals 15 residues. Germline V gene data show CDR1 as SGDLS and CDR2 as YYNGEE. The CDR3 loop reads CASSVGLAGVGEQYF. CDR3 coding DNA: TGTGCCAGCAGCGTCGGACTAGCGGGAGTGGGCGAGCAGTACTTC.

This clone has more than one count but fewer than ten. The DNA of the CDR3 is TGTGCCAGCAGACTAAGAGGGAGGGCATACAATGAGCAGTTCTTC. It encodes CASRLRGRAYNEQFF. V and J are TRBV7-9 and TRBJ2-1; 7 bases align to TRBD2. The V gene's germline CDR1 is SEHNR and CDR2 FQNEAQ (reference sequence). This CDR3 spans 15 amino acids. Germline trimming cut 6 bases from V and 4 bases from J; bases unmatched to any gene: 9.

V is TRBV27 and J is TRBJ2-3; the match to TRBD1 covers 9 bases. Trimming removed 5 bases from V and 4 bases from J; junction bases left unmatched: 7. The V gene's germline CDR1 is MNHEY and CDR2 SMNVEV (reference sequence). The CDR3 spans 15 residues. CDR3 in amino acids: CASSPAGQGPDTQYF. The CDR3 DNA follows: TGTGCCAGCAGTCCTGCGGGACAGGGCCCAGATACGCAGTATTTT.